The clone carrying this T cell receptor beta chain was observed a few times. Trimming took 4 bases from V and 1 from J, leaving 8 bases between them. Germline V gene lookup returns CDR1 DFQATT and CDR2 SNEGSKA (reference sequence). The CDR3 runs to 13 residues. Only healthy Caucasians were included as donors. The sample comes from a study of identical twins. MiXCR was run by TCRdb on the 5' RACE reads, yielding one entry per CDR3 protein. The table has around 1.7 million distinct CDR3 sequences, around 29% seen once. Sequenced input: cord blood. This sequence was found in a newborn girl in good health. The V and J genes are TRBV20-1 and TRBJ1-5; D unclear. Here the CDR3 DNA reads TGCAGTGCTACCGGTGTCAGCAATCAGCCCCAGCATTTT. Amino acid sequence: CSATGVSNQPQHF.